The 12 T cell receptor beta chains reported below all come from one sample, sequenced in a study of vaccination and CD4 T cells after COVID-19 (dated by TCRdb to the early 2020s). These receptors have no identified antigens. Read against the paper, the sample's treatment or condition label means: roughly 11-day PBMC culture with coronavirus spike peptide pools or control peptides (ViraFEST assay). CD4+ T cells from unexposed donors were collected before the COVID-19 pandemic (2011-2018). Library preparation used PCR. Sequencing was performed on an Illumina iSeq 100. DNA from cultured CD4+ T cells underwent TCR sequencing with the Oncomine TCR Beta short-read assay at the Johns Hopkins FTIC core. The QIAamp micro DNA kit was used to extract genomic DNA from the cultured CD4+ T cells. The public reads were reprocessed in TCRdb via fastp at Q25 and MiXCR, keeping in-frame beta chains. Rows are unified per CDR3 protein, each entry keeping the most common DNA and genes. The sample data list around 10,000 distinct CDR3 sequences, and 32% of these were observed just once. Of the sample, about 15% is held by the ten largest clones.

Sequencing was done on a sample of CD4+ T cells from blood, cultured in vitro. These receptors came from a human donor in good health.

As regards this clonotype: Its ends do not fully match the called genes, so a read error is possible. V is TRBV6-9 and J is TRBJ2-1; the match to TRBD1 covers 8 bases. The CDR3 extends over 13 amino acids. Germline V gene sequence: CDR1 MNHGY, CDR2 SVAAGI. CDR3 bases: TGTGCCGGCAGGGGGCCCACACACAATGAGCAGTTCTTC. It is translated as CAGRGPTHNEQFF.

The chain has TRBV2 and TRBJ1-1, with 8 bases aligning to TRBD1. V was clipped by 4 bases and J by 1 base; unmatched bases: 2. Germline V CDR1 and CDR2: SNHLY, FYNNEI. The CDR3 runs to 14 residues. CDR3 sequence (DNA): TGTGCCAGCAGTGCAGGGGGCGCGAACACTGAAGCTTTCTTT. Its protein is CASSAGGANTEAFF.

V is TRBV6-2 or TRBV6-3 and J is TRBJ2-5; D is unclear. With 4 bases removed from V and 0 bases from J, the gap between germline ends came to 3 bases. The germline gives CDR1 MNHEY, CDR2 SVGEGT. CDR3 length: 12 amino acids. The CDR3 loop reads CASSSDQETQYF. As DNA, the CDR3 is TGTGCCAGCAGTTCGGACCAAGAGACCCAGTACTTC.

This clonotype was seen a handful of times. J is TRBJ1-3 and V is TRBV7-9; D gene ambiguous. The CDR3 has 13 residues. The germline V and J ends were trimmed by 6 bases and 0 bases, with 6 bases remaining between them. Germline CDR1 and CDR2: SEHNR and FQNEAQ (reference sequence). CDR3 protein: CASSYNSGNTIYF. The DNA for the CDR3 is TGTGCCAGCAGTTATAACTCTGGAAACACCATATATTTT.

By frequency in the sample, this clonotype is medium-sized. This chain links TRBV15 with TRBJ1-5; D is unresolved. The germline gives CDR1 LNHNV, CDR2 YYDKDF (reference sequence). Trimming removed 3 bases from V and 3 bases from J, with 18 bases in between. This CDR3 spans 17 amino acids. The chain's CDR3 is CATSRDGRNSLNQPQHF. In DNA, the CDR3 is TGTGCCACCAGCAGGGACGGACGGAACAGCCTCAATCAGCCCCAGCATTTT.

This sequence joins TRBV28 and TRBJ2-3; the D gene is possibly TRBD2 (5 bases). From germline, CDR1 is MDHEN and CDR2 SYDVKM. Trimming stripped 10 bases from V and 2 bases from J, with 19 bases between. The CDR3 consists of 15 residues. This CDR3 is CATMAIYDYTDTQYF. CDR3 bases: TGTGCCACCATGGCTATATACGACTACACAGATACGCAGTATTTT.

This clonotype was seen more than once but under ten times. The V gene is TRBV20-1, the J gene TRBJ2-7, with 7 bases identical to TRBD2. Trimming removed 1 base from V and 2 bases from J; junction bases left unmatched: 2. CDR1 DFQATT and CDR2 SNEGSKA come from the germline V gene (reference sequence). The CDR3 runs to 13 residues. The CDR3 loop reads CSARAGGAYEQYF. CDR3 sequence (DNA): TGCAGTGCTAGAGCGGGAGGTGCCTACGAGCAGTACTTC.

Details on this clonotype: At one boundary the junction diverges from the germline segment, which might be a read error. The gene calls are TRBV7-6 and TRBJ2-7; 10 positions match TRBD2. The CDR3 is made up of 13 amino acids. Germline assignment: CDR1 SGHVS and CDR2 FNYEAQ. This chain's CDR3 is CASSLAGVHEQYF. The DNA of the CDR3 is TGTGCCAGCAGCCTAGCGGGAGTCCACGAGCAGTACTTC.

This clonotype was counted between two and nine times. This chain uses TRBV2 with TRBJ2-7; TRBD1 or TRBD2 may be the D gene (6 bases each). V gave up 11 bases and J gave up 2 bases, with 13 bases separating them. Germline V gene data show CDR1 as SNHLY and CDR2 as FYNNEI. The CDR3 runs 12 residues. CDR3 bases: TGTGCCGGGGGGCTATCCGCCTACGAGCAGTACTTC. This encodes CAGGLSAYEQYF.

This clonotype occurred a few times. The J gene is TRBJ2-5, the V gene TRBV7-2, with D perhaps TRBD1 (5 bases). Looked up from germline, CDR1 is SGHTA and CDR2 is FQGNSA. Trimming pared 6 bases from V and 5 bases from J, leaving 22 bases between. The CDR3 is 16 residues long. CDR3 amino acids: CASSLRLLGQGETQYF. The CDR3, as DNA: TGTGCCAGCAGTTTACGGTTATTGGGGCAGGGCGAGACCCAGTACTTC.

In nucleotides, the CDR3 is TGTGCCAGCAGACCAGACCCACAGGGGGCTGAAGCTTTCTTT. It translates to CASRPDPQGAEAFF. The gene calls are TRBV6-1 and TRBJ1-1; 8 nucleotides agree with TRBD1. Looked up from germline, CDR1 is MNHNS and CDR2 is SASEGT. Trimming took 6 bases from V and 6 from J; bases not matched to a gene: 9. The length of the CDR3 is 14 residues.

V is TRBV7-2 and J is TRBJ2-7; 10 nucleotides match TRBD2. The CDR3 has 15 residues. Germline V gene data show CDR1 as SGHTA and CDR2 as FQGNSA. V shed 1 base, J shed 7 bases, and the junction held 7 bases outside the gene matches. In nucleotides, the CDR3 is TGTGCCAGCAGCTTAGAGAGCGGGAGGGCGGGGGAGCAGTACTTC. Translated: CASSLESGRAGEQYF.